These 20 T cell receptor beta chains were all obtained from the same sample, sequenced in a study of shared clonotypes between healthy human individuals. Clones were sequenced by immunoSEQ multiplex PCR, and TCRdb holds only the in-frame ones, with some missing. Counted here are a few million clones, 85% to 95% occurring once; the ten biggest clones make up about 0.39%. The sequencing input was naive CD4+ T cells from PBMCs. This sample's subset: CD45RA+ positively selected. All receptors derive from a man between 18 and 29 years old in good health. Some clones in this sample may be carry-over from other donors' samples.

As regards this clone: This sample includes further DNA sequences coding for the same CDR3. This chain joins TRBV6-5 and TRBJ1-5; no definite D call. V dropped 1 base and J dropped 7 bases, with 5 bases sitting between them. The CDR3 contains 12 residues. In germline, CDR1 is MNHEY, CDR2 SVGAGI. The CDR3 protein is CASSYLGQPQHF. For the CDR3, the DNA is TGTGCCAGCAGTTACTTGGGCCAGCCCCAGCATTTT.

J is TRBJ2-7 and V is TRBV27; no definite D call. V lost 3 bases to trimming and J lost 3 bases, with 9 bases between them. The CDR3 runs to 13 residues. Germline V gene sequence: CDR1 MNHEY, CDR2 SMNVEV (reference sequence). This chain's CDR3 is CASSLWPHYEQYF. CDR3 DNA sequence: TGTGCCAGCAGTTTGTGGCCGCACTACGAGCAGTACTTC.

The V call is TRBV7-6, the J call TRBJ1-3, with a weak D call TRBD1 (5 bases). In germline, CDR1 is SGHVS, CDR2 FNYEAQ. The CDR3 contains 18 residues. V lost 0 bases, J lost 0 bases, and 15 bases lay in between. The CDR3 loop is CASSLAGVPGLSGNTIYF. The CDR3 DNA is TGTGCCAGCAGCTTAGCAGGGGTCCCGGGACTCTCTGGAAACACCATATATTTT.

This clone was detected once. J is TRBJ1-4 and V is TRBV28; D gene ambiguous. V was cut by 3 bases and J by 0 bases, with 17 bases left in between. Germline values: CDR1 MDHEN, CDR2 SYDVKM. This CDR3 spans 18 amino acids. CDR3 amino acids: CASSLVGSGLTTNEKLFF. For the CDR3, the DNA is TGTGCCAGCAGTTTGGTAGGGTCAGGCCTCACAACTAATGAAAAACTGTTTTTT.

V is TRBV10-1 and J is TRBJ2-3; D unresolved. Germline V gene data show CDR1 as WNHNN and CDR2 as SYGVQD (reference sequence). Trimming removed 2 bases at V and 0 bases at J, with 9 bases between. The CDR3 is 15 residues long. CDR3 region: CASSERTRSTDTQYF. The CDR3 region has the DNA TGCGCCAGCAGTGAGCGGACGCGAAGCACAGATACGCAGTATTTT.

V usage is TRBV15 and J usage is TRBJ2-4; D is undetermined. In germline, CDR1 is LNHNV, CDR2 YYDKDF (reference sequence). Trimming took off 7 bases at V and 12 bases at J, with 16 bases between the two ends. This CDR3 has 12 amino acids. CDR3 nucleotides: TGTGCCACCACCAAAATCGGGTCTGCTCAGTACTTC. Translated, it gives CATTKIGSAQYF.

This chain links TRBV5-4 with TRBJ2-3; a possible D gene is TRBD1 (5 bases). CDR1 is SGHNT, CDR2 YYREEE, per germline (reference sequence). The CDR3 runs 14 residues. The germline V and J ends were trimmed by 3 bases and 6 bases, with 14 bases remaining between them. The CDR3, as DNA: TGTGCCAGCAGCTCGGTGGGGCGGCCGGATACGCAGTATTTT. Its protein product is CASSSVGRPDTQYF.

This chain uses TRBV4-2 with TRBJ2-7; perhaps D is TRBD1 or TRBD2 (5 bases each). Germline V gives CDR1 LGHNA, CDR2 YNFKEQ. With 4 bases removed from V and 2 bases from J, the gap between germline ends came to 12 bases. This CDR3 has 14 residues. The CDR3 bases are TGTGCCAGCAGCCTCGGGACCTTACCCTACGAGCAGTACTTC. It specifies CASSLGTLPYEQYF.

V and J are TRBV4-1 and TRBJ2-1; weak D call: TRBD2 (5 bases). Trimming removed 1 base at V and 8 bases at J, with 15 bases between. The CDR3 covers 15 residues. Looked up from germline, CDR1 is MGHRA and CDR2 is YSYEKL. Written as DNA, the CDR3 is TGCGCCAGCAGCCAAGTCTCTTTCCCGGAGGATGAGCAGTTCTTC. Amino acid sequence: CASSQVSFPEDEQFF.

This chain uses TRBV5-4 with TRBJ2-5; TRBD1 aligns across 8 bases. V shed 0 bases and J 5 bases; nucleotides not matched to a gene: 6. Germline CDR1 and CDR2: SGHNT and YYREEE (reference sequence). This CDR3 comprises 15 residues. CDR3 amino acids: CASSLGGTGSETQYF. The CDR3, as DNA: TGTGCCAGCAGCTTGGGGGGGACAGGATCCGAGACCCAGTACTTC.

The DNA of the CDR3 is TGTGCCAGCAGTTTGGGTCAGGCCCAGTACTTC. Its translation: CASSLGQAQYF. The chain employs TRBV28 and TRBJ2-5; D is ambiguous. Per germline, CDR1 MDHEN and CDR2 SYDVKM. The CDR3 sequence is 11 residues long. Trimming removed 3 bases from V and 9 bases from J, with 8 bases in between. The variable domain in full, completed from reference TRBV28 and TRBJ2-5, reads DVKVTQSSRYLVKRTGEKVFLECVQDMDHENMFWYRQDPGLGLRLIYFSYDVKMKEKGDIPEGYSVSREKKERFSLILESASTNQTSMYLCASSLGQAQYFGPGTRLLVL.

The chain couples TRBV11-2 to TRBJ1-2, with D uncertain. V was shortened by 4 bases and J by 3 bases, with 12 bases between the two germline ends. Germline V gene sequence: CDR1 SGHAT, CDR2 FQNNGV. The CDR3 covers 14 residues. The CDR3 region has the DNA TGTGCCAGCAGCTCAGTCGCAAAATACTATGGCTACACCTTC. This sequence encodes CASSSVAKYYGYTF.

The chain joins TRBV9 to TRBJ2-7, with 8 bases fitting TRBD2. V was clipped by 0 bases and J by 3 bases; unmatched bases: 5. The CDR3 extends over 15 amino acids. Germline loops: CDR1 SGDLS, CDR2 YYNGEE. The CDR3, as DNA: TGTGCCAGCAGCGTAGGTAGCGGGGAAATCTACGAGCAGTACTTC. Translated, it gives CASSVGSGEIYEQYF.

The J gene is TRBJ1-1, the V gene TRBV21-1; TRBD1, as called in the table, went unchecked against the DNA. TRBV21-1 is a pseudogene. This CDR3 spans 14 amino acids. CDR3 in DNA: TGTGCCAGCAGCAGCAGGGGGCAAAGCACTGAAGCTTTCTTT. This codes for CASSSRGQSTEAFF.

This sequence joins TRBV4-2 and TRBJ1-1; tentatively, D is TRBD1 (5 bases). The V gene lost 2 bases and the J gene lost 5 bases, with 15 bases spanning the gap. Germline lookup yields CDR1 LGHNA and CDR2 YNFKEQ. This CDR3 is built from 15 residues. The CDR3 reads CASSQPPPRGTEAFF. CDR3 sequence (DNA): TGTGCCAGCAGCCAACCCCCGCCCCGGGGGACTGAAGCTTTCTTT.

The V gene is TRBV7-2, the J gene TRBJ2-1; no firm D call. The CDR3 has 11 amino acids. Trimming removed 7 bases at V and 7 bases at J, with 8 bases between. CDR1 is SGHTA and CDR2 is FQGNSA in the germline V gene. The CDR3: CASTLVNEQFF. CDR3 DNA sequence: TGTGCCAGCACCCTAGTGAATGAGCAGTTCTTC.

The chain combines TRBV6-5 with TRBJ2-2; 7 bases map to TRBD2. This CDR3 spans 15 amino acids. V lost 4 bases and J lost 5; bases outside the gene matches: 7. The germline gives CDR1 MNHEY, CDR2 SVGAGI. In DNA form, the CDR3 reads TGTGCCAGCAGTTTCCGGGGCGGGGGTACCGGGGAGCTGTTTTTT. It is translated as CASSFRGGGTGELFF.

The chain employs TRBV20-1 and TRBJ1-2; no definite D call. The germline V gene has CDR1 DFQATT and CDR2 SNEGSKA (reference sequence). With 7 bases removed from V and 14 bases from J, the gap between germline ends came to 17 bases. This CDR3 spans 10 amino acids. The CDR3 loop is CSGPPLRQTF. The CDR3 DNA reads TGCAGTGGACCACCCCTCCGGCAGACCTTC.

J is TRBJ1-5 and V is TRBV28, with D hard to call. Germline V CDR1 and CDR2: MDHEN, SYDVKM. Trimming stripped 6 bases from V and 9 bases from J, with 6 bases between. This CDR3 is built from 10 residues. The CDR3 nucleotides are TGTGCCAGCAGAGGTCCGCCCCAGCATTTT. Protein sequence: CASRGPPQHF.

The chain joins TRBV2 to TRBJ2-2; 10 positions match TRBD2. CDR3 length: 19 residues. Germline V gene data show CDR1 as SNHLY and CDR2 as FYNNEI. V shed 2 bases, J shed 4 bases, and the junction held 13 bases outside the gene matches. The chain's CDR3 is CASSEQGRTSGRGTGELFF. The CDR3 nucleotides are TGTGCCAGCAGTGAACAGGGGCGGACTAGCGGTCGGGGCACCGGGGAGCTGTTTTTT. Supplemented by reference TRBV2 and TRBJ2-2, the full variable domain reads EPEVTQTPSHQVTQMGQEVILRCVPISNHLYFYWYRQILGQKVEFLVSFYNNEISEKSEIFDDQFSVERPDGSNFTLKIRSTKLEDSAMYFCASSEQGRTSGRGTGELFFGEGSRLTVL.